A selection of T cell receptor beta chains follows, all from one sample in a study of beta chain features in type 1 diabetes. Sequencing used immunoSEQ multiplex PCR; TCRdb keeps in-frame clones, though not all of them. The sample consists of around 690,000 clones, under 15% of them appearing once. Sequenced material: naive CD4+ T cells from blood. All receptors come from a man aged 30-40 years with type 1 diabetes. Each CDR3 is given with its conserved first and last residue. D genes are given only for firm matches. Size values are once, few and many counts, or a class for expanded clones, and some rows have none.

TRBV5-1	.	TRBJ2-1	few	TGCGCCAGCAGCTTGGGCCAGACGAGCTCCTACAATGAGCAGTTCTTC	CASSLGQTSSYNEQFF
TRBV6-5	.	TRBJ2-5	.	TGTGCCAGCAGTTACCCCACAGGGATGGGGCGGACCCAGTACTTC	CASSYPTGMGRTQYF
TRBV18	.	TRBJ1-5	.	TGTGCCAGCTCCGCGGGCGACAGGAGCAATCAGCCCCAGCATTTT	CASSAGDRSNQPQHF
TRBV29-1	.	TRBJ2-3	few	TGCAGCGTCTACAGGGTCGACACAGATACGCAGTATTTT	CSVYRVDTDTQYF
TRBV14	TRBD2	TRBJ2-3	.	TGTGCCAGCAGCCCCAGAGTAGCGGGGTTCCTTTCAGATACGCAGTATTTT	CASSPRVAGFLSDTQYF
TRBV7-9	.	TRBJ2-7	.	TGTGCCAGCAGCTCCCTGGGGGCCCACGAGCAGTACTTC	CASSSLGAHEQYF
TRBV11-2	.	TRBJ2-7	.	TGTGCCAGCAGCATCGGGGACATCCTAAGCTCCTACGAGCAGTACTTC	CASSIGDILSSYEQYF
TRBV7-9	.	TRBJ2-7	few	TGTGCCAGCAGCCTCCGGGACGCCTCCTACGAGCAGTACTTC	CASSLRDASYEQYF
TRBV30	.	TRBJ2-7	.	TGTGCCTGGGGCCAGGGGGGCTACGAGCAGTACTTC	CAWGQGGYEQYF
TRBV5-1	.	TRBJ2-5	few	TGCGCCAGCAGCTTAGCAAACTCGGATTTGGGGACCCAGTACTTC	CASSLANSDLGTQYF
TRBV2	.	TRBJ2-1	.	TGTGCCAGCAGTGCAAGATATATCGAGTTCTTC	CASSARYIEFF
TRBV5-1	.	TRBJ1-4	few	TGCGCCAGCAGCTTGACGGCTCTGACAGGTGAAAAACTGTTTTTT	CASSLTALTGEKLFF
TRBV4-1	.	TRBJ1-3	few	TGCGCCAGCAGCCAAGGGGGAAACACCATATATTTT	CASSQGGNTIYF
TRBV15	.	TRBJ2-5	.	TGTGCCACCAGCAGAGATCGTCGGACGAAGGAGACCCAGTACTTC	CATSRDRRTKETQYF
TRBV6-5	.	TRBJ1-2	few	TGTGCCAGCGGGGGCTTCTATGGCTACACCTTC	CASGGFYGYTF
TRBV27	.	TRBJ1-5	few	TGTGCCAGCAGTTTCTTGGATCAGCCCCAGCATTTT	CASSFLDQPQHF
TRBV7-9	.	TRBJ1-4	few	TGTGCCAGCAGCTTAGAGGTGGGGGTTGGCCCTAATGAAAAACTGTTTTTT	CASSLEVGVGPNEKLFF
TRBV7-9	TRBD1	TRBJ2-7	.	TGTGCCAGCAGCTTAGAGGGACAGCAATTTTACGAGCAGTACTTC	CASSLEGQQFYEQYF
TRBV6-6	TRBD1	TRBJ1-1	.	TGTGCCAGCAGTTACCCTATGACAGGGGGGAACACTGAAGCTTTCTTT	CASSYPMTGGNTEAFF
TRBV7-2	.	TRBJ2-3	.	TGTGCCAGCAGCCCACGGACAGCCGAAGATACGCAGTATTTT	CASSPRTAEDTQYF
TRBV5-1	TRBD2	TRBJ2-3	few	TGCGCCAGCAGGGGGACTAGCGGAGATACGCAGTATTTT	CASRGTSGDTQYF
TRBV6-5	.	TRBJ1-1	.	TGTGCCAGCTGTACAGGGCGAAGCACTGAAGCTTTCTTT	CASCTGRSTEAFF
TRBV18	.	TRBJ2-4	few	TGTGCCAGCTCACCAAATGGAGAAAATGTGTATCACATTCAGTACTTC	CASSPNGENVYHIQYF
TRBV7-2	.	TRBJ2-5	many	TGTGCCAGCAGCCGCCGGGAGACCCAGTACTTC	CASSRRETQYF
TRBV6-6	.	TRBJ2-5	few	TGTGCCAGCAGTTGGGGGGCGCGGGAGACCCAGTACTTC	CASSWGARETQYF
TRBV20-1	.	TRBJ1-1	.	TGCAGTGCTTTAGACTGGTCTGAAGCTTTCTTT	CSALDWSEAFF
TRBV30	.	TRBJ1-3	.	TGTGCCAGGGAGTCTGGAAACACCATATATTTT	CARESGNTIYF
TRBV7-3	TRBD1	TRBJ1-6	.	TGTGCCAGCAGCTTAGAAGGGGGCTTAAATTCACCCCTCCACTTT	CASSLEGGLNSPLHF
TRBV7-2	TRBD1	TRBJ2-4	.	TGTGCCAGCAGCTCCCCTCCGGGACAGGGAACCAAAAACATTCAGTACTTC	CASSSPPGQGTKNIQYF
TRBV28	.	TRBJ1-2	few	TGTGCCAGCAGTTTAGGACACCTCTATGGCTACACCTTC	CASSLGHLYGYTF
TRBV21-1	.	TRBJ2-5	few	TGTGCCAGCAGCAAAGCGCTGTGCGACTTC	CASSKALCDF
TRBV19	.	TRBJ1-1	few	TGTGCCAGTAGTATCGACGCGATAATGAACACTGAAGCTTTCTTT	CASSIDAIMNTEAFF
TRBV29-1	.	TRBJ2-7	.	TGCAGCGTGAGGAGTAGCTCCTACGAGCAGTACTTC	CSVRSSSYEQYF
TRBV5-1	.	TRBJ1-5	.	TGCGCCAGCAGCTTGGCCCCACTGGGGCCCAATCAGCCCCAGCATTTT	CASSLAPLGPNQPQHF
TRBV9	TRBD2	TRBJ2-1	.	TGTGCCAGCAGCGTTAGCGGGGGGGTTCCCGATGAGCAGTTCTTC	CASSVSGGVPDEQFF
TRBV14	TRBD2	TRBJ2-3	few	TGTGCCAGCAGCCAAGACGAAAGGCTAGCGGTAGAGTATTTT	CASSQDERLAVEYF
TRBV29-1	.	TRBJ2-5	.	TGCAGCGTCGATTTAACTGGGAACCAAGAGACCCAGTACTTC	CSVDLTGNQETQYF
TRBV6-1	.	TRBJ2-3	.	TGTGCCAGCAGTCGAAATGGGGCAGATACGCAGTATTTT	CASSRNGADTQYF
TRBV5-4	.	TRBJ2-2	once	TGTGCCAGCAGCTTGGGGGGGACCACGAACACCGGGGAGCTGTTTTTT	CASSLGGTTNTGELFF
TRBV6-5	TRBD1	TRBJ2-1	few	TGTGCCAGCAGTCCTCCGGGACAGGGTTACAATGAGCAGTTCTTC	CASSPPGQGYNEQFF
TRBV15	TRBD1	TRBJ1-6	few	TGTGCCACCAGCAGAGAGAGGACAGGGAATAATTCACCCCTCCACTTT	CATSRERTGNNSPLHF
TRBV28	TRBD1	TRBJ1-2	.	TGTGCCAGCAGTCCCGGACAGGGTCGGGGTAATGGCTACACCTTC	CASSPGQGRGNGYTF
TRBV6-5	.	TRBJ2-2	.	TGTGCCAGCAGTCTGAACACCGGGGAGCTGTTTTTT	CASSLNTGELFF
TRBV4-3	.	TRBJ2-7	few	TGCGCCAGCAGCCAACGATCCCAGGGTTCCAGCTCCTACGAGCAGTACTTC	CASSQRSQGSSSYEQYF
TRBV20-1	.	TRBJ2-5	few	TGCAGTGCTAGATACGAGACCCAGTACTTC	CSARYETQYF
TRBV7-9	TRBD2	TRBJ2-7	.	TGTGCCAGCAGCGTCCCGGGACTACCACCCTACGAGCAGTACTTC	CASSVPGLPPYEQYF
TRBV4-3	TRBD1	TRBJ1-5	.	TGCGCCAGCAGCCAAGTTCTGGGACAGTGGACGACCCAGCATTTT	CASSQVLGQWTTQHF
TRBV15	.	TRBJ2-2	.	TGTGCCACCAGCAGAGATCGGCCCGGGGAGCTGTTTTTT	CATSRDRPGELFF
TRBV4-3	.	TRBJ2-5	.	TGCGCCAGCAGCCAAGATAGGGACTGGGGGACCCAGTACTTC	CASSQDRDWGTQYF
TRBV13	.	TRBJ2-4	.	TGTGCCAGCAGCTTAGTATCGGGGTCCAAAAACATTCAGTACTTC	CASSLVSGSKNIQYF